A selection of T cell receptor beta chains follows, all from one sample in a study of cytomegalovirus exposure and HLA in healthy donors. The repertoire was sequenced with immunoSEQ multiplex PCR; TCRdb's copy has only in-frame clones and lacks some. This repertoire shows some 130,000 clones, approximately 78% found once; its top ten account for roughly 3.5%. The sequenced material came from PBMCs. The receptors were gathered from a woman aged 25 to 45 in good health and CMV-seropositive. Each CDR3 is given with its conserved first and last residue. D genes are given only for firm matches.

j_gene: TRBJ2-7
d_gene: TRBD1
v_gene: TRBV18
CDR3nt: TGTGCCAGCTCACGGGGGGGACAGGGTACCGAGCAGTACTTC
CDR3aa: CASSRGGQGTEQYF

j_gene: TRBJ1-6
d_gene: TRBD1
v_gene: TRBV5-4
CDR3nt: TGTGCCAGCAGGACAGGGGGCGAGACTTATAATTCACCCCTCCACTTT
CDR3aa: CASRTGGETYNSPLHF

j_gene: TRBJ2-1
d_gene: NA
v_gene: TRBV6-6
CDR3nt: TGTGCCAGCAGTCGGGGGGCCGACAATGAGCAGTTCTTC
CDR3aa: CASSRGADNEQFF

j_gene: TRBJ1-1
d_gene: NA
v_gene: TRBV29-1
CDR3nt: TGCAGCGTTGAGAGCCTTTGGGAAGCTTTCTTT
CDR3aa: CSVESLWEAFF

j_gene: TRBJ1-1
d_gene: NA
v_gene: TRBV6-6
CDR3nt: TGTGCCAGCAGAGCGGGACCTGAAGCTTTCTTT
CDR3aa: CASRAGPEAFF

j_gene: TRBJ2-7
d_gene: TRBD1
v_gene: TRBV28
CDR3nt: TGTGCCAGCAGTTCCCTTGACAGGGGGCGCTACGAGCAGTACTTC
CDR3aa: CASSSLDRGRYEQYF

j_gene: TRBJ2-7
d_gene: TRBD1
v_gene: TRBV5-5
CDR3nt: TGTGCCAGCAGCTTTACAGGGGATGAGCAGTACTTC
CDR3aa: CASSFTGDEQYF

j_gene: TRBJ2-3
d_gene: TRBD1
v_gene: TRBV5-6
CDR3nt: TGTGCCAGCAGCTTGGGGGACAGGGACGGCACAGATACGCAGTATTTT
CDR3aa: CASSLGDRDGTDTQYF

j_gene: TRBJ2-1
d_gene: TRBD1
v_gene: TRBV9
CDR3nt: TGTGCCAGCAGCGTGGCACCAGACAGGGGGTCCGGCAATGAGCAGTTCTTC
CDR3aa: CASSVAPDRGSGNEQFF

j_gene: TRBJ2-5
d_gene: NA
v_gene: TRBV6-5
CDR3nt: TGTGCCAGCAGTTACCTAGCCGAAGAGACCCAGTACTTC
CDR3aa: CASSYLAEETQYF

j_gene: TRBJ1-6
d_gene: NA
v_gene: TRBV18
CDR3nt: TGTGCCAGCTCACCGACCAAACAGGGATTGGGGAATTCACCCCTCCACTTT
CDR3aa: CASSPTKQGLGNSPLHF

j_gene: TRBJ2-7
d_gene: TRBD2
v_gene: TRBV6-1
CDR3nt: TGTGCCAGCAGTGGATACGGGACTAGCGGCACGTACGAGCAGTACTTC
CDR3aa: CASSGYGTSGTYEQYF

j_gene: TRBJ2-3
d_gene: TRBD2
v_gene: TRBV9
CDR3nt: TGTGCCAGCAGCGCTAGCGGGGGACAGACCGATACGCAGTATTTT
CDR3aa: CASSASGGQTDTQYF

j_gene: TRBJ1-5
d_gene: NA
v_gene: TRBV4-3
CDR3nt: TGCGCCAGCAGCCAAGAGATGGGGGGATGGAATCAGCCCCAGCATTTT
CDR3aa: CASSQEMGGWNQPQHF

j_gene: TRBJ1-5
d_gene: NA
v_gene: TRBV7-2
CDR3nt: TGTGCCAGCAGCTTAGCGTCGGCGGAAAATCAGCCCCAGCATTTT
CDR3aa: CASSLASAENQPQHF

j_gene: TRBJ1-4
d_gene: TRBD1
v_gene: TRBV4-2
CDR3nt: TGTGCCAGCAGCCCCCCTGGGACAGACGTTAATGAAAAACTGTTTTTT
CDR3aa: CASSPPGTDVNEKLFF

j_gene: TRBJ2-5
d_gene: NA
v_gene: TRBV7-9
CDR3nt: TGTTCCAGCAGCGGTCTCAAGCCCGGGGGGCCAACGGAGACCCAGTACTTC
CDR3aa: CSSSGLKPGGPTETQYF

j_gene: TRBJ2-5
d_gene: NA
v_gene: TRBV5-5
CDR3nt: TGTGCCAGCAGCCCCGGGAACCAAGAGACCCAGTACTTC
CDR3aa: CASSPGNQETQYF